Listed here are 18 T cell receptor beta chains from one sample, sequenced in a study of early stage breast cancer tumors. Measured with immunoSEQ multiplex PCR; TCRdb has only the in-frame clones, and not every one. This table has 40,000 to 60,000 clones, around 78% appearing once. Sequenced sample: blood. The receptors shown here come from a person in their forties with breast cancer.

This rearrangement joins TRBV30 to TRBJ2-7; TRBD1 is a possible D gene (6 bases). The germline V gene encodes CDR1 GTSNPN and CDR2 SVGIG (reference sequence). This CDR3 contains 13 residues. The ends were cut back, 6 bases at V and 6 bases at J, with 18 bases in the middle. CDR3 region: CACSRDNGSEQYF. CDR3 nucleotides: TGTGCCTGTTCTCGGGACAATGGAAGCGAGCAGTACTTC.

V gene TRBV7-2 combines with J gene TRBJ2-1, with a possible D match to TRBD2 (6 bases). CDR1 and CDR2 from the germline V gene are SGHTA and FQGNSA. CDR3 length: 12 amino acids. V was shortened by 5 bases and J by 7 bases, with 9 bases between the two germline ends. The CDR3 sequence: CASSESGNEQFF. CDR3 DNA: TGTGCCAGCAGCGAAAGCGGGAATGAGCAGTTCTTC.

The chain uses TRBV5-4 and TRBJ1-2; D not resolved. V shed 1 base and J shed 5 bases, with 15 bases lying between them. The germline V gene has CDR1 SGHNT and CDR2 YYREEE (reference sequence). The CDR3 length is 15 residues. CDR3 nucleotide sequence: TGTGCCAGCAGCTTGTCCAGCTCGAGTGGGTATGGCTACACCTTC. This codes for CASSLSSSSGYGYTF. The full variable domain, with the rest looked up from reference TRBV5-4 and TRBJ1-2, is ETGVTQSPTHLIKTRGQQVTLRCSSQSGHNTVSWYQQALGQGPQFIFQYYREEENGRGNFPPRFSGLQFPNYSSELNVNALELDDSALYLCASSLSSSSGYGYTFGSGTRLTVV.

The V and J genes are TRBV27 and TRBJ2-2; 7 nucleotides agree with TRBD1. The J segment lost 6 bases and the V segment lost 3 bases, leaving 4 bases of the junction unmatched. This CDR3 is built from 14 residues. Germline assignment: CDR1 MNHEY and CDR2 SMNVEV (reference sequence). In DNA form, the CDR3 reads TGTGCCAGCAGTTTCGGGACAGACCCCGGGGAGCTGTTTTTT. It codes for CASSFGTDPGELFF.

This clone was picked up a small number of times. CDR3 residues: CASSDLPEGTDTQYF. CDR3 coding DNA: TGTGCCAGCAGTGACCTACCCGAGGGGACAGATACGCAGTATTTT. The chain couples TRBV6-4 to TRBJ2-3; D is possibly TRBD1 or TRBD2 (5 bases each). Per germline, CDR1 MRHNA and CDR2 SNTAGT. Deletions cut 2 bases from V and 3 bases from J, with 12 bases between. The CDR3 consists of 15 residues.

This sequence joins TRBV5-1 and TRBJ1-1, with no clear D. This CDR3 has 14 amino acids. V gave up 3 bases and J gave up 3 bases, with 12 bases separating them. Per the germline V gene, CDR1 is SGHRS and CDR2 is YFSETQ. CDR3 coding DNA: TGCGCCAGCAGCTCTTCCGGGATGTACACTGAAGCTTTCTTT. This encodes CASSSSGMYTEAFF.

V usage is TRBV7-6 and J usage is TRBJ1-1; D unclear. Germline V lookup: CDR1 SGHVS, CDR2 FNYEAQ. V was cut by 5 bases and J by 8 bases, with 15 bases left in between. The CDR3 spans 13 residues. The CDR3: CASSPQVGDEAFF. CDR3 nucleotides: TGTGCCAGCAGCCCCCAAGTCGGCGACGAAGCTTTCTTT.

The table lists this clone with a count of one. This chain connects TRBV9 to TRBJ2-7, with 7 bases matching TRBD1. Germline-derived CDR1 and CDR2 are SGDLS and YYNGEE. The V gene end was trimmed by 0 bases and the J gene end by 5 bases; junction bases not matched to a gene: 8. This CDR3 region has 15 residues. The CDR3 protein is CASSVVGGRWDEQYF. Here the CDR3 DNA reads TGTGCCAGCAGCGTAGTAGGGGGCAGGTGGGACGAGCAGTACTTC. The full variable domain, rest sourced from reference TRBV9 and TRBJ2-7, is DSGVTQTPKHLITATGQRVTLRCSPRSGDLSVYWYQQSLDQGLQFLIQYYNGEERAKGNILERFSAQQFPDLHSELNLSSLELGDSALYFCASSVVGGRWDEQYFGPGTRLTVT.

The chain has TRBV5-1 and TRBJ2-2; 7 positions agree with TRBD1. J lost 6 bases, V lost 0 bases, and 8 bases had no gene match. Germline lookup yields CDR1 SGHRS and CDR2 YFSETQ. This CDR3 has 16 amino acids. This chain's CDR3 is CASSLAGDRGAGELFF. DNA of the CDR3: TGCGCCAGCAGCTTGGCCGGGGACAGAGGAGCCGGGGAGCTGTTTTTT.

The gene calls are TRBV6-6 and TRBJ2-7; tentatively, D is TRBD1 (6 bases). Trimming stripped 4 bases from V and 7 bases from J, with 14 bases between. The CDR3 sequence is 13 residues long. Germline lookup yields CDR1 MNHNY and CDR2 SVGAGI (reference sequence). For the CDR3, the DNA is TGTGCCAGCAGTTCTACAGGGTTGGGTGAGCAGTACTTC. It specifies CASSSTGLGEQYF.

The count of this clone is one. The chain links TRBV2 to TRBJ2-5; 8 bases fit TRBD2. The CDR3 spans 14 residues. V lost 6 bases to trimming and J lost 4 bases; unmatched junction nucleotides: 7. Germline V gives CDR1 SNHLY, CDR2 FYNNEI. Written as DNA, the CDR3 is TGTGCCAGCAGCCCCGGGACTAGTCTAGAGACCCAGTACTTC. Translating it yields CASSPGTSLETQYF. The full variable domain, in which reference TRBV2 and TRBJ2-5 provide the parts outside the CDR3, is EPEVTQTPSHQVTQMGQEVILRCVPISNHLYFYWYRQILGQKVEFLVSFYNNEISEKSEIFDDQFSVERPDGSNFTLKIRSTKLEDSAMYFCASSPGTSLETQYFGPGTRLLVL.

The gene calls are TRBV18 and TRBJ2-7; 7 bases agree with TRBD1. The CDR3 covers 14 residues. Germline V gene lookup returns CDR1 KGHSH and CDR2 LQKENI. The V segment lost 3 bases and the J segment 5 bases; nucleotides outside the gene matches: 7. CDR3 loop: CASSPRQGLDEQYF. Here the CDR3 DNA reads TGTGCCAGCTCACCCCGACAGGGTCTCGACGAGCAGTACTTC.

The chain joins TRBV15 to TRBJ2-5, with 12 positions matching TRBD1. Germline V lookup: CDR1 LNHNV, CDR2 YYDKDF (reference sequence). V lost 5 bases and J lost 5; bases outside the gene matches: 15. This CDR3 has 18 residues. The CDR3 loop is CATSPTVGQGASRETQYF. The CDR3 DNA reads as TGTGCCACCAGCCCCACTGTGGGACAGGGGGCGTCCCGGGAGACCCAGTACTTC.

The chain joins TRBV29-1 to TRBJ1-2; 7 nucleotides line up with TRBD1. The CDR3 extends over 15 amino acids. From germline, CDR1 is SQVTM and CDR2 ANQGSEA. V was pared by 1 base and J by 7 bases, with 12 bases of the junction left unmatched. As DNA, the CDR3 is TGCAGCGTTGAAGCCAGGGGGAAGGATGGTGGTGGCTACACCTTC. The encoded protein is CSVEARGKDGGGYTF. Full variable domain (outside the CDR3, taken from reference TRBV29-1 and TRBJ1-2): SAVISQKPSRDICQRGTSLTIQCQVDSQVTMMFWYRQQPGQSLTLIATANQGSEATYESGFVIDKFPISRPNLTFSTLTVSNMSPEDSSIYLCSVEARGKDGGGYTFGSGTRLTVV.

V gene TRBV7-8 combines with J gene TRBJ2-1; 9 bases line up with TRBD2. Per germline, CDR1 SGHVS and CDR2 FQNEAQ. V lost 5 bases to trimming and J lost 0 bases; unmatched junction nucleotides: 8. The CDR3 has 17 amino acids. Here the CDR3 DNA reads TGTGCCAGCAGCCCCCCTGGGACTAGCACCTCCTACAATGAGCAGTTCTTC. Its translation is CASSPPGTSTSYNEQFF.

The chain carries TRBV9 and TRBJ2-5; 7 nucleotides line up with TRBD1. CDR1 and CDR2 from the germline V gene are SGDLS and YYNGEE. V was clipped by 0 bases and J by 5 bases; unmatched bases: 10. The CDR3 contains 16 residues. This CDR3 is CASSVGQGDSPETQYF. CDR3 nucleotide sequence: TGTGCCAGCAGCGTAGGACAGGGAGATTCCCCGGAGACCCAGTACTTC.

The chain is built from TRBV5-6 and TRBJ2-5, with D hard to call. Trimming cost V 0 bases and J 4 bases, with 10 bases left between them. The CDR3 is made up of 14 amino acids. Germline V gene lookup returns CDR1 SGHDT and CDR2 YYEEEE. The CDR3 DNA reads as TGTGCCAGCAGCTTGGACATAGCTACAGAGACCCAGTACTTC. Residues: CASSLDIATETQYF.

The chain uses TRBV6-6 and TRBJ1-5; 7 bases line up with TRBD1. The CDR3 loop spans 14 amino acids. Germline V CDR1 and CDR2: MNHNY, SVGAGI (reference sequence). Germline trimming cut 5 bases from V and 2 bases from J; bases unmatched to any gene: 3. The CDR3 region is CASSIGTGNQPQHF. The CDR3 DNA sequence: TGTGCCAGCAGTATTGGGACAGGCAATCAGCCCCAGCATTTT.